The clone carrying this TCR beta chain was seen repeatedly, ten times or more. The CDR3 is 12 residues long. V was cut by 6 bases and J by 1 base, with 6 bases left in between. Looked up from germline, CDR1 is ENHRY and CDR2 is SYGVKD. A TCRbeta library incorporating unique molecular identifiers was prepared. TCRdb ran MiXCR on the PCR reads and lists one entry per CDR3 protein. The sample comprises approximately 640,000 distinct CDR3 sequences, approximately 17% of which are singletons, and 1.1% rests with the top ten. This record belongs to a study of T-cell reconstitution after alpha-beta-depleted transplantation in children.

Sequencing was performed on PBMCs from the stem cell graft donor, taken from the stem cell graft. V and J are TRBV10-3 and TRBJ1-1; D is uncertain. This receptor was obtained from a human donor who donated a stem cell graft to a child with acute myeloid leukemia. The CDR3: CAIRSENTEAFF. CDR3 nucleotide sequence: TGTGCCATCAGATCGGAGAACACTGAAGCTTTCTTT.